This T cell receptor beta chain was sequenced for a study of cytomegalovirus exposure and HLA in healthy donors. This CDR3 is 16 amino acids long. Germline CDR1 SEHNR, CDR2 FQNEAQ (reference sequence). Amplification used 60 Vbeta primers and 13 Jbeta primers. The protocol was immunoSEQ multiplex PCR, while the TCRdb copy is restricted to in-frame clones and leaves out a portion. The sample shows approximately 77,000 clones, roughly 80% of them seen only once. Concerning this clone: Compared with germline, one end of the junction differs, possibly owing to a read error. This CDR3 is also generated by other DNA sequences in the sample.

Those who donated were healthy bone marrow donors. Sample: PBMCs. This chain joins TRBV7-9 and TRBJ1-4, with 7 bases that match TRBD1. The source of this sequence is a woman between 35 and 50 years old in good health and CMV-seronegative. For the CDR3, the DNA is TGTGCCAGCAGCCGCCCCAGGGGGACGGTCAATGAAAAACTGTTCTTT. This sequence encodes CASSRPRGTVNEKLFF.